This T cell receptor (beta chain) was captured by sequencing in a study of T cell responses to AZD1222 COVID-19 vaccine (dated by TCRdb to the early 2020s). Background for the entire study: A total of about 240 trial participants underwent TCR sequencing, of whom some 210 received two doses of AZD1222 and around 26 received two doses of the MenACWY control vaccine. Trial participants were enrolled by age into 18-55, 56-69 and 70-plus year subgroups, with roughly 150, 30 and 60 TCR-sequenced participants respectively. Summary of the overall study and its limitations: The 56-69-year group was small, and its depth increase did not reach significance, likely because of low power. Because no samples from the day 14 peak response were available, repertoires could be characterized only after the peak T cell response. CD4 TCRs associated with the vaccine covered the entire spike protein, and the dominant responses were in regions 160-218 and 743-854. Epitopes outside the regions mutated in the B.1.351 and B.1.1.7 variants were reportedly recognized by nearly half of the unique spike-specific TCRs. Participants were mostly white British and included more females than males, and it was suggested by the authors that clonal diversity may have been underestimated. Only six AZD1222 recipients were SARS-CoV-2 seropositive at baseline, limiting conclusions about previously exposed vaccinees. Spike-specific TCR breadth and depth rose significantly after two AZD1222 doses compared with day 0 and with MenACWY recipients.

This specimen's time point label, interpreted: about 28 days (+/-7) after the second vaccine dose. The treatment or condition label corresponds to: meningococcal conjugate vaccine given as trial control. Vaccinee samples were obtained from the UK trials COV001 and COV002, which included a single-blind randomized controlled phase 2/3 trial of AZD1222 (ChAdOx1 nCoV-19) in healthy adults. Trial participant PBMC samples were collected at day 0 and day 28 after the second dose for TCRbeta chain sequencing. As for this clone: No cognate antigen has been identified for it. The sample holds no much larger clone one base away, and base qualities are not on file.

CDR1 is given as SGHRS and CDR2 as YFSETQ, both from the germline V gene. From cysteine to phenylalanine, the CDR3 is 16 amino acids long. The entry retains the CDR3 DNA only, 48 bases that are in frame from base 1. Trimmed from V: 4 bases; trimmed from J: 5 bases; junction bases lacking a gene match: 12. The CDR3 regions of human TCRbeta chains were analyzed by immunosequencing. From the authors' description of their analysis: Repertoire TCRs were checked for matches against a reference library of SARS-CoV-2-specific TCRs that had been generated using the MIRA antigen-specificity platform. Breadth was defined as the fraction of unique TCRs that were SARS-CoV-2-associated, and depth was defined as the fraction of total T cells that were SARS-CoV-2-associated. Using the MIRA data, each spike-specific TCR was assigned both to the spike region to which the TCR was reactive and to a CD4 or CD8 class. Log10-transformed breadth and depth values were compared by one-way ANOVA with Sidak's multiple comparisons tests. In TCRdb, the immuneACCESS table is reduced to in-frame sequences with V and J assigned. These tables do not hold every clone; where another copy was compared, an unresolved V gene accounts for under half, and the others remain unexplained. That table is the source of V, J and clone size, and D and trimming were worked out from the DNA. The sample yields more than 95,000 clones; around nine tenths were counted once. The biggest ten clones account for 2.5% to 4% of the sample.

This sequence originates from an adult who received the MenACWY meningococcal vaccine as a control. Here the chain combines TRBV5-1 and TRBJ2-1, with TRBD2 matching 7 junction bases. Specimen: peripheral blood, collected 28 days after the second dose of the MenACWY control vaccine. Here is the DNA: TGCGCCAGCAGCCAGCGGGGAGGAGCGGGTAACAATGAGCAGTTCTTC. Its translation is CASSQRGGAGNNEQFF.